Listed below are T cell receptor beta chains from one sample, sequenced in a study of T cell responses to AZD1222 COVID-19 vaccine. Sequencing used immunoSEQ multiplex PCR; TCRdb keeps in-frame clones, though not all of them. The sample yields about 130,000 clones, roughly 93% seen once. This sample comprised peripheral blood, obtained on day 0 of AZD1222 vaccination. Receptors were obtained from an adult in good health. Both conserved end residues are part of each CDR3. A D gene is named only where the DNA matches it firmly. Rows may omit the clone size; those that give it use once, few, many or a size class.

V gene: TRBV5-4; clone size: -; D gene: -; J gene: TRBJ1-2; CDR3 DNA: TGTGCCAGCAGCCCCACGGGGGAAGGGAACTATGGCTACACCTTC; CDR3 protein: CASSPTGEGNYGYTF
V gene: TRBV12-5; clone size: -; D gene: TRBD2; J gene: TRBJ2-3; CDR3 DNA: TGTGCTAGTGGTTTGAACCGGGAGGGGACGCAGTATTTT; CDR3 protein: CASGLNREGTQYF
V gene: TRBV3-1/TRBV3-2; clone size: -; D gene: -; J gene: TRBJ2-7; CDR3 DNA: TGTGCCAGCAGCCAGGGGTCCCCTAGTGGGCAGTACTTC; CDR3 protein: CASSQGSPSGQYF
V gene: TRBV5-1; clone size: -; D gene: TRBD1; J gene: TRBJ2-7; CDR3 DNA: TGCGCCAGCACTTGGACAGGGGGCGGGTACGAGCAGTACTTC; CDR3 protein: CASTWTGGGYEQYF
V gene: TRBV7-3; clone size: -; D gene: -; J gene: TRBJ2-3; CDR3 DNA: TGTGCCAGCAGCTTTTCGGCGACAGATACGCAGTATTTT; CDR3 protein: CASSFSATDTQYF
V gene: TRBV6-5; clone size: -; D gene: TRBD2; J gene: TRBJ2-1; CDR3 DNA: TGTGCCAGCCTATCGACTAGCGGGAGGGCCAATGAGCAGTTCTTC; CDR3 protein: CASLSTSGRANEQFF
V gene: TRBV7-9; clone size: -; D gene: -; J gene: TRBJ1-4; CDR3 DNA: TGTGCCAGCAGCCCTCATGCGAGGAGAACAACTAATGAAAAACTGTTTTTT; CDR3 protein: CASSPHARRTTNEKLFF
V gene: TRBV28; clone size: -; D gene: TRBD1; J gene: TRBJ1-3; CDR3 DNA: TGTGCCAGCAGATCCGACAGGGCTGGAAACACCATATATTTT; CDR3 protein: CASRSDRAGNTIYF
V gene: TRBV7-9; clone size: -; D gene: -; J gene: TRBJ1-2; CDR3 DNA: TGTGCCAGCAGCCCCCTCCCAGAGTATGGCTACACCTTC; CDR3 protein: CASSPLPEYGYTF
V gene: TRBV11-3; clone size: -; D gene: -; J gene: TRBJ2-2; CDR3 DNA: TGTGCCAGCAGCATTGAGTACACCGGGGAGCTGTTTTTT; CDR3 protein: CASSIEYTGELFF
V gene: TRBV19; clone size: -; D gene: -; J gene: TRBJ1-6; CDR3 DNA: TGTGCCAGTAGTAGTGACCGCTGGGCACCCCTCCACTTT; CDR3 protein: CASSSDRWAPLHF
V gene: TRBV4-3; clone size: -; D gene: -; J gene: TRBJ1-2; CDR3 DNA: TGCGCCAGCAGCCAAGATAGGGGTCCGTCCCCTTACTATGGCTACACCTTC; CDR3 protein: CASSQDRGPSPYYGYTF
V gene: TRBV10-3; clone size: -; D gene: -; J gene: TRBJ2-1; CDR3 DNA: TGTGCCATCAGTGAAGGTATCCATGAGCAGTTCTTC; CDR3 protein: CAISEGIHEQFF
V gene: TRBV30; clone size: -; D gene: -; J gene: TRBJ2-2; CDR3 DNA: TGTGCCTGGAGTGTAATCGGGGAGCTGTTTTTT; CDR3 protein: CAWSVIGELFF
V gene: TRBV6-2/TRBV6-3; clone size: -; D gene: -; J gene: TRBJ1-5; CDR3 DNA: TGTGCCAGCAGTTACGGGGGAAGTAGCAATCAGCCCCAGCATTTT; CDR3 protein: CASSYGGSSNQPQHF
V gene: TRBV20-1; clone size: -; D gene: -; J gene: TRBJ1-1; CDR3 DNA: TGCAGTGCTAGGGTCAGTGAAGCTTTCTTT; CDR3 protein: CSARVSEAFF
V gene: TRBV5-6; clone size: -; D gene: TRBD1; J gene: TRBJ2-7; CDR3 DNA: TGTGCCAGCAGATACCGGGACAGGGGTTCCTACGAGCAGTACTTC; CDR3 protein: CASRYRDRGSYEQYF
V gene: TRBV5-5; clone size: -; D gene: -; J gene: TRBJ1-1; CDR3 DNA: TGTGCCAGCAGCTTGATTTTAGGGGGAACTGAAGCTTTCTTT; CDR3 protein: CASSLILGGTEAFF
V gene: TRBV19; clone size: -; D gene: -; J gene: TRBJ1-1; CDR3 DNA: TGTGCCAGCGGACGGCAGTGGGACACTGAAGCTTTCTTT; CDR3 protein: CASGRQWDTEAFF
V gene: TRBV6-1; clone size: -; D gene: TRBD1; J gene: TRBJ1-2; CDR3 DNA: TGTGCCAGCAGTGAAGGGGGACAGATATACTATGGCTACACCTTC; CDR3 protein: CASSEGGQIYYGYTF
V gene: TRBV5-8; clone size: once; D gene: -; J gene: TRBJ1-3; CDR3 DNA: TGTGCCAGCAACGGAGGCTCTGGAAACACCATATATTTT; CDR3 protein: CASNGGSGNTIYF
V gene: TRBV5-1; clone size: -; D gene: -; J gene: TRBJ2-3; CDR3 DNA: TGCGCCAGCAGCTTGGAAAAGATAGGAGATACGCAGTATTTT; CDR3 protein: CASSLEKIGDTQYF
V gene: TRBV7-3; clone size: -; D gene: -; J gene: TRBJ1-3; CDR3 DNA: TGTGCCAGCAGCCCATCTTCAGTCTCTGGAAACACCATATATTTT; CDR3 protein: CASSPSSVSGNTIYF
V gene: TRBV29-1; clone size: -; D gene: -; J gene: TRBJ1-1; CDR3 DNA: TGCAGCGGCAAACAGGGTGAAGGCACTGAAGCTTTCTTT; CDR3 protein: CSGKQGEGTEAFF
V gene: TRBV25-1; clone size: -; D gene: -; J gene: TRBJ1-3; CDR3 DNA: TGTGCCAGCAGTGACAGGGGCGAGCTTGAAAACACCATATATTTT; CDR3 protein: CASSDRGELENTIYF
V gene: TRBV15; clone size: -; D gene: -; J gene: TRBJ1-2; CDR3 DNA: TGTGCCACCAGCAGAGGTCCTGGAGGCTACACCTTC; CDR3 protein: CATSRGPGGYTF
V gene: TRBV30; clone size: -; D gene: TRBD1; J gene: TRBJ1-2; CDR3 DNA: TGTGCCTGGGCCGGGACAGGCGAGGGCTACACCTTC; CDR3 protein: CAWAGTGEGYTF
V gene: TRBV19; clone size: -; D gene: -; J gene: TRBJ2-3; CDR3 DNA: TGTGCCAGTAGTCCGTCGGGCGGGATGGTGGGTACAGATACGCAGTATTTT; CDR3 protein: CASSPSGGMVGTDTQYF
V gene: TRBV28; clone size: once; D gene: TRBD1; J gene: TRBJ1-1; CDR3 DNA: TGTGCCAGCAGTTCCGGGGGGGACAGGGGGAGCACTGAAGCTTTCTTT; CDR3 protein: CASSSGGDRGSTEAFF
V gene: TRBV5-6; clone size: -; D gene: -; J gene: TRBJ1-5; CDR3 DNA: TGTGCCAGCAGCTTGTACAGCGGAACGAGCAATCAGCCCCAGCATTTT; CDR3 protein: CASSLYSGTSNQPQHF
V gene: TRBV28; clone size: -; D gene: TRBD1; J gene: TRBJ1-6; CDR3 DNA: TGTGCCAGCAGCCTTACCGGGACAGGGGAGTCACCCCTCCACTTT; CDR3 protein: CASSLTGTGESPLHF
V gene: TRBV28; clone size: -; D gene: -; J gene: TRBJ1-6; CDR3 DNA: TGTGCCAGCAGCAAACGGGGGGCGCTTAGTTCACCCCTCCACTTT; CDR3 protein: CASSKRGALSSPLHF
V gene: TRBV20-1; clone size: -; D gene: -; J gene: TRBJ1-1; CDR3 DNA: TGCAGTGCTAGAAACTTAGGGGAGGCTTTCTTT; CDR3 protein: CSARNLGEAFF
V gene: TRBV19; clone size: -; D gene: -; J gene: TRBJ1-1; CDR3 DNA: TGTGCCAGTAGCCTAATTGGACAGAACACTGAAGCTTTCTTT; CDR3 protein: CASSLIGQNTEAFF
V gene: TRBV28; clone size: -; D gene: -; J gene: TRBJ2-6; CDR3 DNA: TGTGCCAGCAGGCTTGTAATCGGTACTGGGGCCAACGTCCTGACTTTC; CDR3 protein: CASRLVIGTGANVLTF
V gene: TRBV28; clone size: -; D gene: TRBD1; J gene: TRBJ1-5; CDR3 DNA: TGTGCCAGCACCACGGGACAGGCGGGGTGGCATTTT; CDR3 protein: CASTTGQAGWHF
V gene: TRBV28; clone size: -; D gene: -; J gene: TRBJ1-2; CDR3 DNA: TGTGCCGGGGGACCAAGCGCCTATGGCTACACCTTC; CDR3 protein: CAGGPSAYGYTF
V gene: TRBV19; clone size: -; D gene: -; J gene: TRBJ2-1; CDR3 DNA: TGTGCCAGTAGTATCTCTCGGGCCGTCTACAATGAGCAGTTCTTC; CDR3 protein: CASSISRAVYNEQFF
V gene: TRBV28; clone size: -; D gene: -; J gene: TRBJ1-5; CDR3 DNA: TGTGCCAGCAAGGAGGGAGGGAGTCAGCCCCAGCATTTT; CDR3 protein: CASKEGGSQPQHF
V gene: TRBV30; clone size: -; D gene: -; J gene: TRBJ1-5; CDR3 DNA: TGTGCCTGGAGTGTTCTGGTGGGTGGGGGTCAGCCCCAGCATTTT; CDR3 protein: CAWSVLVGGGQPQHF
V gene: TRBV5-1; clone size: -; D gene: -; J gene: TRBJ1-1; CDR3 DNA: TGCGCCAGCAGCCCTAGTTTAGTCGTGAACACTGAAGCTTTCTTT; CDR3 protein: CASSPSLVVNTEAFF
V gene: TRBV7-3; clone size: once; D gene: TRBD2; J gene: TRBJ2-1; CDR3 DNA: TGTGCCAGCAGCTCACCCCACCGGACTAGCGGGGCTACCCGGGAAAATGAGCAGTTCTTC; CDR3 protein: CASSSPHRTSGATRENEQFF
V gene: TRBV11-2; clone size: -; D gene: -; J gene: TRBJ1-1; CDR3 DNA: TGTGCCAGCAGCTTTGGGGGGAGGGCTGAAGCTTTCTTT; CDR3 protein: CASSFGGRAEAFF
V gene: TRBV19; clone size: -; D gene: TRBD2; J gene: TRBJ2-4; CDR3 DNA: TGTGCCAGTAGTACTCTAGCCTACGGGGGGGCCAAAAACATTCAGTACTTC; CDR3 protein: CASSTLAYGGAKNIQYF
V gene: TRBV18; clone size: -; D gene: -; J gene: TRBJ1-6; CDR3 DNA: TGTGCCAGCTCACAACGGGAGGAGTCACCCCTCCACTTT; CDR3 protein: CASSQREESPLHF
V gene: TRBV5-1; clone size: -; D gene: -; J gene: TRBJ2-3; CDR3 DNA: TGCGCCAGCAGGTTGGAGGGGGGAGGAGGAGATACGCAGTATTTT; CDR3 protein: CASRLEGGGGDTQYF
V gene: TRBV10-3; clone size: once; D gene: -; J gene: TRBJ1-1; CDR3 DNA: TGTGCCATCAGAGGGATACAGGGAACTGAAGCTTTCTTT; CDR3 protein: CAIRGIQGTEAFF
V gene: TRBV28; clone size: -; D gene: -; J gene: TRBJ2-1; CDR3 DNA: TGTGCCAGCACCCTCACCGGGAGACAGGGTTACAATGAGCAGTTCTTC; CDR3 protein: CASTLTGRQGYNEQFF
V gene: TRBV24-1; clone size: -; D gene: -; J gene: TRBJ1-2; CDR3 DNA: TGTGCCACCAGAGGATCTGGCGAGGATGGCTACACCTTC; CDR3 protein: CATRGSGEDGYTF
V gene: TRBV3-1/TRBV3-2; clone size: -; D gene: TRBD2; J gene: TRBJ2-2; CDR3 DNA: TGTGCCAGCAGCCAAGAAGGACTAGCGGGAGCAAACACCGGGGAGCTGTTTTTT; CDR3 protein: CASSQEGLAGANTGELFF
V gene: TRBV19; clone size: -; D gene: -; J gene: TRBJ1-1; CDR3 DNA: TGTGCCAGTAGTATAGGGAGCAGGGCGAACACTGAAGCTTTCTTT; CDR3 protein: CASSIGSRANTEAFF
V gene: TRBV7-9; clone size: -; D gene: -; J gene: TRBJ1-1; CDR3 DNA: TGTGCCAGCAGCTTAGGGAGGGGCTCGGAAGCTTTCTTT; CDR3 protein: CASSLGRGSEAFF
V gene: TRBV25-1; clone size: -; D gene: -; J gene: TRBJ1-5; CDR3 DNA: TGTGCCAGCAGTCCTCAGGGGTACAATCAGCCCCAGCATTTT; CDR3 protein: CASSPQGYNQPQHF
V gene: TRBV20-1; clone size: -; D gene: TRBD2; J gene: TRBJ2-1; CDR3 DNA: TGCAGTGCTAGTAGCGGGAGTTCCTACAATGAGCAGTTCTTC; CDR3 protein: CSASSGSSYNEQFF
V gene: TRBV18; clone size: -; D gene: -; J gene: TRBJ2-1; CDR3 DNA: TGTGCCAGCTCACCAGGGGTAAGCTCCTACAATGAGCAGTTCTTC; CDR3 protein: CASSPGVSSYNEQFF
V gene: TRBV6-2/TRBV6-3; clone size: -; D gene: -; J gene: TRBJ2-1; CDR3 DNA: TGTGCCAGCAGTTTGTTGCTAGCGCGATACAATGAGCAGTTCTTC; CDR3 protein: CASSLLLARYNEQFF